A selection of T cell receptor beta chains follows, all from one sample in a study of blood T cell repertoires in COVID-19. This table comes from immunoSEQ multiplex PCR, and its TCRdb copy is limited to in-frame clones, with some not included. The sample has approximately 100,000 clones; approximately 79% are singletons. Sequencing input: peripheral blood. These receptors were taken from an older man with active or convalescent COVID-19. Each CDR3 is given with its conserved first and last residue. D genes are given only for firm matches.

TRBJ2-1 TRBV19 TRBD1 CASSNWDRAAYNEQFF
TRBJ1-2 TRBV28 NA CASSFVTEANYGYTF
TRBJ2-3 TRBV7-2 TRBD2 CASSLGGRGTDTDTQYF
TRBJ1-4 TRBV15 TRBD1 CATSRQGREKLFF
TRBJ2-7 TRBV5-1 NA CASSLEGPSYEQYF
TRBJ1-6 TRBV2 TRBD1 CASCRGTADNSPLHF
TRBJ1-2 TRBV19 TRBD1 CASSIIPLSGGAHGYTF
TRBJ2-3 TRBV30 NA CAWSVKGGTDTQYF
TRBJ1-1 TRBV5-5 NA CASSLKVGGTEAFF
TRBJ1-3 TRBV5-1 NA CASSLSSPGIAGNTIYF
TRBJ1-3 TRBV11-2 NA CASSLRGSTGNTIYF
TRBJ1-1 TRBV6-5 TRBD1 CASSLSGTGEAFF
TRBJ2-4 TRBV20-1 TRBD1 CSASPPGQNIQYF
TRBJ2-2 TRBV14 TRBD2 CASSQLAGGRGTGELFF
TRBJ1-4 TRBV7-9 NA CASTLGTGDNEKLFF